A selection of T cell receptor beta chains follows, all from one sample in a study of response to subunit inactivated influenza vaccine. MiXCR was run by TCRdb on the RT-PCR reads, yielding one entry per CDR3 protein. This table holds hundreds of thousands of distinct CDR3 sequences, approximately 15% found once. This material consisted of CD4+ T cells sorted from PBMCs, taken around 25 months after vaccination. These receptors all come from a man aged 50-75 years who received an inactivated influenza vaccine. Both conserved end residues are part of each CDR3. The order of the fields is D gene, V gene, J gene, clone size, CDR3 protein, CDR3 DNA. D genes are given only for firm matches. Size is omitted from some rows. Given values are once, few, many or a class for expanded clones.

d_gene: TRBD1; v_gene: TRBV29-1; j_gene: TRBJ2-3; abundance: many; CDR3aa: CSARSGQLTDTQYF; CDR3nt: TGCAGCGCCCGCTCGGGACAGCTCACAGATACGCAGTATTTT
d_gene: TRBD2; v_gene: TRBV6-1; j_gene: TRBJ2-7; abundance: few; CDR3aa: CASRGTSGNYEQYF; CDR3nt: TGTGCCAGCAGAGGGACTAGCGGGAACTACGAGCAGTACTTC
d_gene: -; v_gene: TRBV15; j_gene: TRBJ1-5; abundance: -; CDR3aa: CATSVSGHQPQHF; CDR3nt: TGTGCCACCAGCGTCTCAGGGCATCAGCCCCAGCATTTT
d_gene: TRBD1; v_gene: TRBV10-1; j_gene: TRBJ2-1; abundance: many; CDR3aa: CATPGQGNNEQFF; CDR3nt: TGCGCCACCCCGGGACAGGGTAACAATGAGCAGTTCTTC
d_gene: -; v_gene: TRBV4-2; j_gene: TRBJ1-3; abundance: -; CDR3aa: CASSQGHSSGNTIYF; CDR3nt: TGTGCCAGCAGCCAAGGCCACTCCTCTGGAAACACCATATATTTT
d_gene: -; v_gene: TRBV6-4; j_gene: TRBJ2-1; abundance: -; CDR3aa: CASARGLGNEQFF; CDR3nt: TGTGCCAGCGCGAGGGGATTAGGCAATGAGCAGTTCTTC
d_gene: -; v_gene: TRBV20-1; j_gene: TRBJ1-5; abundance: -; CDR3aa: CSARDPSQPQHF; CDR3nt: TGCAGTGCTAGAGATCCCAGTCAGCCCCAGCATTTT
d_gene: -; v_gene: TRBV5-4; j_gene: TRBJ2-2; abundance: -; CDR3aa: CASTPDKNTGELFF; CDR3nt: TGTGCCAGCACCCCGGACAAGAACACCGGGGAGCTGTTTTTT
d_gene: -; v_gene: TRBV5-1; j_gene: TRBJ2-5; abundance: -; CDR3aa: CASSPGTRSQETQYF; CDR3nt: TGCGCCAGCAGCCCAGGGACACGGAGCCAAGAGACCCAGTACTTC
d_gene: -; v_gene: TRBV10-3; j_gene: TRBJ2-7; abundance: -; CDR3aa: CAISVKTDGYEQYF; CDR3nt: TGTGCCATCAGTGTAAAGACAGACGGCTACGAGCAGTACTTC
d_gene: -; v_gene: TRBV5-1; j_gene: TRBJ2-2; abundance: few; CDR3aa: CASSLDRTDTGELFF; CDR3nt: TGCGCCAGCAGCTTGGACAGAACAGACACCGGGGAGCTGTTTTTT
d_gene: -; v_gene: TRBV5-1; j_gene: TRBJ1-1; abundance: -; CDR3aa: CASSEMGGSPEAFF; CDR3nt: TGCGCCAGCAGCGAGATGGGGGGGTCCCCTGAAGCTTTCTTT
d_gene: TRBD2; v_gene: TRBV11-2; j_gene: TRBJ2-1; abundance: -; CDR3aa: CASSLAGGQWGEQFF; CDR3nt: TGTGCCAGCAGCTTAGCGGGGGGGCAGTGGGGTGAGCAGTTCTTC
d_gene: -; v_gene: TRBV12-3/TRBV12-4; j_gene: TRBJ2-1; abundance: many; CDR3aa: CASSFVFGGRGYEQFF; CDR3nt: TGTGCCAGCAGTTTCGTTTTCGGAGGCAGGGGTTATGAGCAGTTCTTC
d_gene: TRBD2; v_gene: TRBV20-1; j_gene: TRBJ2-7; abundance: -; CDR3aa: CSARVGSGAYEQYF; CDR3nt: TGCAGTGCTAGAGTGGGTAGCGGGGCCTACGAGCAGTACTTC
d_gene: TRBD1; v_gene: TRBV29-1; j_gene: TRBJ2-2; abundance: -; CDR3aa: CSAQDRVKATGELFF; CDR3nt: TGCAGCGCCCAAGACAGGGTGAAGGCCACCGGGGAGCTGTTTTTT
d_gene: TRBD1; v_gene: TRBV4-2; j_gene: TRBJ2-3; abundance: -; CDR3aa: CASSHPDRGNTQYF; CDR3nt: TGTGCCAGCAGCCACCCGGACAGGGGAAATACGCAGTATTTT
d_gene: TRBD1; v_gene: TRBV27; j_gene: TRBJ1-1; abundance: few; CDR3aa: CASSTKDRAGATEAFF; CDR3nt: TGTGCCAGCAGTACCAAGGACAGGGCGGGGGCCACTGAAGCTTTCTTT
d_gene: TRBD2; v_gene: TRBV9; j_gene: TRBJ2-1; abundance: -; CDR3aa: CASSPGTSGHYNEQFF; CDR3nt: TGTGCCAGCAGTCCTGGGACTAGCGGGCACTACAATGAGCAGTTCTTC
d_gene: TRBD2; v_gene: TRBV5-5; j_gene: TRBJ2-2; abundance: many; CDR3aa: CASSPTSGRTGELFF; CDR3nt: TGTGCCAGCAGCCCTACTAGCGGGAGAACCGGGGAGCTGTTTTTT
d_gene: -; v_gene: TRBV12-3/TRBV12-4; j_gene: TRBJ1-1; abundance: once; CDR3aa: CASSFDGVRAFF; CDR3nt: TGTGCCAGCAGTTTCGACGGGGTGAGGGCTTTCTTT
d_gene: TRBD2; v_gene: TRBV7-9; j_gene: TRBJ2-5; abundance: few; CDR3aa: CASSPGLAGGQETQYF; CDR3nt: TGTGCCAGCAGCCCGGGACTAGCGGGAGGACAAGAGACCCAGTACTTC
d_gene: TRBD2; v_gene: TRBV20-1; j_gene: TRBJ2-5; abundance: -; CDR3aa: CSAKRGEGETQYF; CDR3nt: TGCAGTGCTAAGCGGGGAGAAGGGGAGACCCAGTACTTC
d_gene: -; v_gene: TRBV7-9; j_gene: TRBJ1-1; abundance: -; CDR3aa: CASRGDTEAFF; CDR3nt: TGTGCCAGCAGGGGGGACACTGAAGCTTTCTTT
d_gene: TRBD2; v_gene: TRBV29-1; j_gene: TRBJ2-5; abundance: -; CDR3aa: CSVDLVGGETQYF; CDR3nt: TGCAGCGTTGATTTGGTGGGAGGGGAGACCCAGTACTTC
d_gene: -; v_gene: TRBV12-3/TRBV12-4; j_gene: TRBJ1-3; abundance: -; CDR3aa: CASSLANRAGNTIYF; CDR3nt: TGTGCCAGCAGTTTAGCGAACAGGGCTGGAAACACCATATATTTT
d_gene: TRBD2; v_gene: TRBV20-1; j_gene: TRBJ2-3; abundance: -; CDR3aa: CSATRSGRTTDTQYF; CDR3nt: TGCAGTGCCACTAGAAGCGGGAGGACCACAGATACGCAGTATTTT
d_gene: -; v_gene: TRBV24-1; j_gene: TRBJ2-1; abundance: many; CDR3aa: CATSRSASNEQFF; CDR3nt: TGTGCCACCAGTCGGTCAGCAAGCAATGAGCAGTTCTTC
d_gene: TRBD1; v_gene: TRBV20-1; j_gene: TRBJ2-7; abundance: -; CDR3aa: CSARDPRTGTDEQYF; CDR3nt: TGCAGTGCTAGAGACCCCCGGACAGGGACCGACGAGCAGTACTTC
d_gene: TRBD2; v_gene: TRBV10-3; j_gene: TRBJ2-3; abundance: -; CDR3aa: CAINGGALGTDTQYF; CDR3nt: TGTGCCATCAACGGGGGGGCCTTAGGGACAGATACGCAGTATTTT
d_gene: -; v_gene: TRBV5-1; j_gene: TRBJ2-1; abundance: few; CDR3aa: CASSLTGLTYNEQFF; CDR3nt: TGCGCCAGCAGCTTAACGGGGCTAACCTACAATGAGCAGTTCTTC
d_gene: -; v_gene: TRBV20-1; j_gene: TRBJ1-1; abundance: -; CDR3aa: CSARQHMNTEAFF; CDR3nt: TGCAGTGCCAGACAGCACATGAACACTGAAGCTTTCTTT
d_gene: -; v_gene: TRBV7-2; j_gene: TRBJ2-7; abundance: few; CDR3aa: CASSLGGTPYEQYF; CDR3nt: TGTGCCAGCAGCTTAGGTGGGACACCTTACGAGCAGTACTTC
d_gene: TRBD2; v_gene: TRBV12-3/TRBV12-4; j_gene: TRBJ2-1; abundance: few; CDR3aa: CASSRTSLNEQFF; CDR3nt: TGTGCCAGCAGTCGGACTAGCCTTAATGAGCAGTTCTTC
d_gene: TRBD2; v_gene: TRBV5-1; j_gene: TRBJ2-3; abundance: -; CDR3aa: CASSLVSGSGTDTQYF; CDR3nt: TGCGCCAGCAGCTTGGTTAGCGGGAGTGGCACAGATACGCAGTATTTT
d_gene: -; v_gene: TRBV6-1; j_gene: TRBJ2-6; abundance: many; CDR3aa: CASSPTSSGANVLTF; CDR3nt: TGTGCCAGCAGCCCCACTTCATCTGGGGCCAACGTCCTGACTTTC
d_gene: -; v_gene: TRBV24-1; j_gene: TRBJ2-3; abundance: -; CDR3aa: CATSDKLPASGDTQYF; CDR3nt: TGTGCCACCAGTGACAAACTCCCTGCCTCCGGAGATACGCAGTATTTT
d_gene: -; v_gene: TRBV20-1; j_gene: TRBJ2-7; abundance: medium-sized; CDR3aa: CSAGVEQYF; CDR3nt: TGCAGTGCTGGGGTTGAGCAGTACTTC
d_gene: TRBD2; v_gene: TRBV11-2; j_gene: TRBJ2-3; abundance: few; CDR3aa: CASSPRSRGFLTDTQYF; CDR3nt: TGTGCCAGCAGCCCCCGCTCGCGGGGGTTCCTCACAGATACGCAGTATTTT
d_gene: TRBD2; v_gene: TRBV4-2; j_gene: TRBJ2-3; abundance: many; CDR3aa: CASSRTSQADTQYF; CDR3nt: TGTGCCAGCAGTCGGACTAGCCAGGCAGATACGCAGTATTTT
d_gene: TRBD2; v_gene: TRBV18; j_gene: TRBJ2-1; abundance: -; CDR3aa: CASSPRLAGVGNEQFF; CDR3nt: TGTGCCAGCTCACCACGGTTAGCGGGAGTCGGCAATGAGCAGTTCTTC
d_gene: TRBD2; v_gene: TRBV4-2; j_gene: TRBJ2-2; abundance: many; CDR3aa: CASSMEAGRSATGELFF; CDR3nt: TGTGCCAGCAGTATGGAAGCGGGGCGATCAGCGACCGGGGAGCTGTTTTTT
d_gene: TRBD1; v_gene: TRBV5-1; j_gene: TRBJ2-7; abundance: few; CDR3aa: CASNPGQGGEQYF; CDR3nt: TGCGCCAGCAACCCGGGACAGGGAGGCGAGCAGTACTTC
d_gene: -; v_gene: TRBV18; j_gene: TRBJ1-2; abundance: -; CDR3aa: CASSPLPRIEDNYGYTF; CDR3nt: TGTGCCAGCTCACCATTGCCGAGGATAGAGGATAACTATGGCTACACCTTC
d_gene: -; v_gene: TRBV7-8; j_gene: TRBJ1-5; abundance: many; CDR3aa: CASSLVGSNGRNQPQHF; CDR3nt: TGTGCCAGCAGCTTAGTGGGTAGCAACGGACGCAATCAGCCCCAGCATTTT
d_gene: TRBD1; v_gene: TRBV29-1; j_gene: TRBJ1-1; abundance: few; CDR3aa: CSSGGTGVTEAFF; CDR3nt: TGCAGCAGCGGGGGGACAGGGGTAACTGAAGCTTTCTTT
d_gene: -; v_gene: TRBV20-1; j_gene: TRBJ1-2; abundance: -; CDR3aa: CSARDVQGGVYGYTF; CDR3nt: TGCAGTGCTAGAGATGTTCAAGGGGGGGTCTATGGCTACACCTTC
d_gene: -; v_gene: TRBV5-1; j_gene: TRBJ2-3; abundance: few; CDR3aa: CASSYQGGVADTQYF; CDR3nt: TGCGCCAGCAGCTACCAGGGGGGGGTGGCAGATACGCAGTATTTT
d_gene: -; v_gene: TRBV7-2; j_gene: TRBJ1-1; abundance: -; CDR3aa: CASSLRTAMNTEAFF; CDR3nt: TGTGCCAGCAGCCTTAGGACAGCTATGAACACTGAAGCTTTCTTT
d_gene: TRBD2; v_gene: TRBV20-1; j_gene: TRBJ2-1; abundance: few; CDR3aa: CSARLLTSVSYNEQFF; CDR3nt: TGCAGTGCTAGACTCCTTACTAGCGTCTCCTACAATGAGCAGTTCTTC
d_gene: TRBD1; v_gene: TRBV6-6; j_gene: TRBJ2-5; abundance: few; CDR3aa: CASWTGQETQYF; CDR3nt: TGTGCCAGCTGGACAGGGCAAGAGACCCAGTACTTC
d_gene: -; v_gene: TRBV28; j_gene: TRBJ1-2; abundance: many; CDR3aa: CAAGDRVYGYTF; CDR3nt: TGTGCCGCCGGGGACCGGGTCTATGGCTACACCTTC
d_gene: -; v_gene: TRBV27; j_gene: TRBJ2-3; abundance: many; CDR3aa: CASRDRSTDTQYF; CDR3nt: TGTGCCAGCAGAGACAGGAGCACAGATACGCAGTATTTT
d_gene: TRBD2; v_gene: TRBV9; j_gene: TRBJ2-5; abundance: few; CDR3aa: CASSVGLAGRKETQYF; CDR3nt: TGTGCCAGCAGCGTAGGTCTAGCGGGAAGGAAAGAGACCCAGTACTTC
d_gene: -; v_gene: TRBV6-5; j_gene: TRBJ2-3; abundance: few; CDR3aa: CASSSSRRADTQYF; CDR3nt: TGTGCCAGCAGTTCGTCTAGGAGGGCAGATACGCAGTATTTT
d_gene: -; v_gene: TRBV27; j_gene: TRBJ1-6; abundance: few; CDR3aa: CASSLWDGLYNSPLHF; CDR3nt: TGTGCCAGCAGTTTATGGGACGGATTATATAATTCACCCCTCCACTTT
d_gene: -; v_gene: TRBV6-1; j_gene: TRBJ2-3; abundance: -; CDR3aa: CASSEEWGWADTQYF; CDR3nt: TGTGCCAGCAGTGAAGAGTGGGGTTGGGCAGATACGCAGTATTTT
d_gene: -; v_gene: TRBV12-3/TRBV12-4; j_gene: TRBJ1-5; abundance: -; CDR3aa: CASKVEGNQPQHF; CDR3nt: TGTGCCAGCAAGGTGGAGGGCAATCAGCCCCAGCATTTT
d_gene: TRBD1; v_gene: TRBV11-1; j_gene: TRBJ2-7; abundance: few; CDR3aa: CASSLWQGAYEQYF; CDR3nt: TGTGCCAGCAGCTTATGGCAGGGGGCCTACGAGCAGTACTTC
d_gene: -; v_gene: TRBV5-5; j_gene: TRBJ2-7; abundance: -; CDR3aa: CASTPQGWEEQYF; CDR3nt: TGTGCCAGCACCCCCCAGGGCTGGGAGGAGCAGTACTTC